This T cell receptor (beta chain) was captured by sequencing in a study of graft-versus-host responses after intestinal transplantation. On the study more broadly: Transplants were multivisceral, liver-intestinal, or isolated intestinal. Every recipient underwent anti-thymocyte globulin induction, then tacrolimus and steroids for roughly 3 years.

Assay used: immunoSEQ multiplex PCR; TCRdb lists only in-frame clones, some missing. The table has some 130,000 clones, 90% to 95% seen once; the top ten hold 3% to 3.5%. Germline CDR1 is MRHNA and CDR2 is SNTAGT. The length of the CDR3 is 16 residues. V lost 3 bases to trimming and J lost 2 bases, with 14 bases between them. Note on this clone: The antigen remains undetermined.

General study points: Among circulating GvH clones, peak levels were associated with early post-transplant declines in HvG clones. GvH clones were found in recipient marrow; some appeared first in ileum or blood.

The chain is built from TRBV6-4 and TRBJ2-1, with D uncertain. The sequence derives from a human donor who received an intestinal transplant. The sample consisted of unstimulated CD8+ T cells sorted from spleen or lymph node cells, taken before intestinal transplant. The CDR3 reads CASSEGGAITYNEQFF. CDR3 sequence (DNA): TGTGCCAGCAGTGAAGGCGGAGCGATTACCTACAATGAGCAGTTCTTC.